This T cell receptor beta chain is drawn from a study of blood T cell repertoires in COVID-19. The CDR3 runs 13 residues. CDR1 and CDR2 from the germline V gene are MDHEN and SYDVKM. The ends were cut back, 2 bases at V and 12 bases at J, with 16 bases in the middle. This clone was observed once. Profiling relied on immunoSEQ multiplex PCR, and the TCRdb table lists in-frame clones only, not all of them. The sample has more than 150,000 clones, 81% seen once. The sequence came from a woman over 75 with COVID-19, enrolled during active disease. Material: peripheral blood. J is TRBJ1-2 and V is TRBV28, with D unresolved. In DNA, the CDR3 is TGTGCCAGCAGTTTAACCGGGGTCCCGAGGCACACCTTC. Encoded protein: CASSLTGVPRHTF.